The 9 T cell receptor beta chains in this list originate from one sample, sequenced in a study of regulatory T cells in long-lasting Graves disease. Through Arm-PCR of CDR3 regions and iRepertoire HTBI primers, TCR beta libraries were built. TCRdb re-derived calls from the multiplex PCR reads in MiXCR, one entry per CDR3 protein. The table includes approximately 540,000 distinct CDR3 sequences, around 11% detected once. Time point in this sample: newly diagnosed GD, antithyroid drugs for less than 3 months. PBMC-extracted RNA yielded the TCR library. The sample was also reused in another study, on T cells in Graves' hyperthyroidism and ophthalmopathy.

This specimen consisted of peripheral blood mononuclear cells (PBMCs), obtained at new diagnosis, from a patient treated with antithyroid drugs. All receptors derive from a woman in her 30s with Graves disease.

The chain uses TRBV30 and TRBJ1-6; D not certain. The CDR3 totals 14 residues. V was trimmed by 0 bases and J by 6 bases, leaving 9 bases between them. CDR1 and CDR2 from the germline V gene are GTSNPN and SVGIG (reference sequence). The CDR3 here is CAWSVGDINSPLHF. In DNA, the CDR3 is TGTGCCTGGAGTGTGGGAGACATTAATTCACCCCTCCACTTT.

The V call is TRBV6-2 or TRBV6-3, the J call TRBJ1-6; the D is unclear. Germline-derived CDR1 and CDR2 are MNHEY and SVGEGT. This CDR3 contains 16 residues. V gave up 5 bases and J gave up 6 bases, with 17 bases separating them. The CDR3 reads CASSGATLPFNSPLHF. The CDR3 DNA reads TGTGCCAGCAGTGGAGCGACACTTCCTTTTAATTCACCCCTCCACTTT.

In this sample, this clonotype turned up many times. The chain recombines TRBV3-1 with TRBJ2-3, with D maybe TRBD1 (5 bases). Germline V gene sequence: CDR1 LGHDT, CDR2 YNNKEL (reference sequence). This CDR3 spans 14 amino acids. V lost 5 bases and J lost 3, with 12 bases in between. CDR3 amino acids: CASSLTEPTDTQYF. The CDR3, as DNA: TGTGCCAGCAGCTTGACAGAGCCTACAGATACGCAGTATTTT.

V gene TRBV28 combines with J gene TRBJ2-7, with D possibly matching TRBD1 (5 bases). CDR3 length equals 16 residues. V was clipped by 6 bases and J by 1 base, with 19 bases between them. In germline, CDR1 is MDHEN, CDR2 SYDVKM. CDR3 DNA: TGTGCCAGCAGCCCTACTCATCGGACACCTTCCTACGAGCAGTACTTC. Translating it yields CASSPTHRTPSYEQYF.

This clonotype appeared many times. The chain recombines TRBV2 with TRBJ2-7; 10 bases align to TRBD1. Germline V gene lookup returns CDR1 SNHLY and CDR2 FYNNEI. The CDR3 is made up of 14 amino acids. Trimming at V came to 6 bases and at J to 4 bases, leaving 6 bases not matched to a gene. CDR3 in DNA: TGTGCCAGCAGGGGGGGGACAGGGGAGTACGAGCAGTACTTC. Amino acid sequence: CASRGGTGEYEQYF.

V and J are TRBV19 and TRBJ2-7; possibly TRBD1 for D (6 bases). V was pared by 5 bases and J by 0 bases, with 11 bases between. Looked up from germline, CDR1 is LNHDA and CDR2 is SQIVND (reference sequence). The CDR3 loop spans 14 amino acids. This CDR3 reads CASSFDRSSYEQYF. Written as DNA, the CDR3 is TGTGCCAGTAGTTTCGACAGGAGCTCCTACGAGCAGTACTTC.

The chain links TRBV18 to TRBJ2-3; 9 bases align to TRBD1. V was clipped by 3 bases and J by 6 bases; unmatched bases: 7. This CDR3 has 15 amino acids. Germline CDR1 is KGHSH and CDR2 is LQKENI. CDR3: CASSPLDRGADTQYF. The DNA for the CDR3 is TGTGCCAGCTCACCCCTGGACAGGGGCGCGGATACGCAGTATTTT.

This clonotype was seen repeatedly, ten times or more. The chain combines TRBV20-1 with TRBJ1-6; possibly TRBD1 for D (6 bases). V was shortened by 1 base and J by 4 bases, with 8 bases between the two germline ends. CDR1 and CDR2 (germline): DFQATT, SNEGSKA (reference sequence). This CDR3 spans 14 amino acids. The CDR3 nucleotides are TGCAGTGCTAGAGCAGGACAGTATAATTCACCCCTCCACTTT. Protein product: CSARAGQYNSPLHF.

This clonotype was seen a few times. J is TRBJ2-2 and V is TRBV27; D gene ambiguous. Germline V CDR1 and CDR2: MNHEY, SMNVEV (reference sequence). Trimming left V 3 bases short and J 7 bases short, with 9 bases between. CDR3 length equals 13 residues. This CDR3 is CASSFWGGGELFF. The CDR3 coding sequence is TGTGCCAGCAGTTTTTGGGGTGGCGGGGAGCTGTTTTTT.